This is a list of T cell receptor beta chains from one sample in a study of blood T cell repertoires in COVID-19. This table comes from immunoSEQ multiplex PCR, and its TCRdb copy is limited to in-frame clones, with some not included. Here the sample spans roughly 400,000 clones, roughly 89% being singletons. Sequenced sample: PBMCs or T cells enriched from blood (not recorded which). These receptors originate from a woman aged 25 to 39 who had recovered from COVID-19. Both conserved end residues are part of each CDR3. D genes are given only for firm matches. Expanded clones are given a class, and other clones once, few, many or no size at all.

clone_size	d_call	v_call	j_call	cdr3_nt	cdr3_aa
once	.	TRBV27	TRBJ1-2	TGTGCCACCTCGGACAGTTATGGCTACACCTTC	CATSDSYGYTF
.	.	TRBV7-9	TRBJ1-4	TGTGCCAGCAGCTTAAGGAGGACAGTCCTCAATGAAAAACTGTTTTTT	CASSLRRTVLNEKLFF
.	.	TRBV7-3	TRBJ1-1	TGTGCCAGCAGCCAAGGGTGGGGCCTAAACACGGGCACTGAAGCTTTCTTT	CASSQGWGLNTGTEAFF
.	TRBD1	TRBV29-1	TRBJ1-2	TGCAGCGTTCTGGGACAGGGGAACTATGGCTACACCTTC	CSVLGQGNYGYTF
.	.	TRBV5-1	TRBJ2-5	TGCGCCAGCAGCCCCAACCAAGAGACCCAGTACTTC	CASSPNQETQYF
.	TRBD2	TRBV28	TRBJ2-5	TGTGCCAGCAGTAGACTAGCGGGAGGGCCTGGGGAGACCCAGTACTTC	CASSRLAGGPGETQYF
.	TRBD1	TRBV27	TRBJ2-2	TGTGCCAGCGGCAGGGGGCACACCGGGGAGCTGTTTTTT	CASGRGHTGELFF
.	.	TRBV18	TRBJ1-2	TGTGCCAGCTCACCACAGCTCCAACCCTTGTATGGCTACACCTTC	CASSPQLQPLYGYTF
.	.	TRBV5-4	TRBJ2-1	TGTGCCAGCAGCTTGGCCGGGGTCCAAAACAATGAGCAGTTCTTC	CASSLAGVQNNEQFF
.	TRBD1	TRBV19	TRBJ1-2	TGTGCCAGTAGTGGGCAGGGGGGCTATGGCTACACCTTC	CASSGQGGYGYTF
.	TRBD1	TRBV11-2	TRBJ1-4	TGTGCCAGCAGCTTACAGGTTTCGGGGGACAGGGGATATGAAAAACTGTTTTTT	CASSLQVSGDRGYEKLFF
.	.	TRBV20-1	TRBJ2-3	TGCAGTGCTAGTGTGACAGGCGCTAGCACAGATACGCAGTATTTT	CSASVTGASTDTQYF
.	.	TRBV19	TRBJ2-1	TGTGCCAGTAGTATCGGCAGGGGAGGGAATGAGCAGTTCTTC	CASSIGRGGNEQFF
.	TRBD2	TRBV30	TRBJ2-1	TGTGCCTGGAGTGTAATACCGGGACTAGCGGGGGGGCCCTACAATGAGCAGTTCTTC	CAWSVIPGLAGGPYNEQFF
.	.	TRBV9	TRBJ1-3	TGTGCCAGCAGCGTAGTCGAGAACTCTGGAAACACCATATATTTT	CASSVVENSGNTIYF
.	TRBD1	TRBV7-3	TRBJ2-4	TGTGCCAGCAGCTCACAGGGGCTAGCCGGGAACATTCAGTACTTC	CASSSQGLAGNIQYF
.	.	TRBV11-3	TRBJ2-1	TGTGCCAGCAGCTTAGGGAGGGCACTTGAGCAGTTCTTC	CASSLGRALEQFF
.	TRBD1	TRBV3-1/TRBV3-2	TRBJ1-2	TGTGCCAGCAGCCATGAACCCAGGACAGGACTTGTGAGAGGCTACACCTTC	CASSHEPRTGLVRGYTF
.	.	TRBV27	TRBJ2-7	TGTGCCAGCAGTTTGGGTTGGGGGCGGGAGCAGTACTTC	CASSLGWGREQYF
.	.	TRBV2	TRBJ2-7	TGTGCCAGCAGTACCAGGGGCGAGCAGTACTTC	CASSTRGEQYF
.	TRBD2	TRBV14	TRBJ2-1	TGTGCCAGCAGCCCAAGGCGGGGGGCTCTCCGGGATGAGCAGTTCTTC	CASSPRRGALRDEQFF
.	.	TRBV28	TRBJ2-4	TGTGCCAGCAGTTTGAGGGTCGACATTCAGTACTTC	CASSLRVDIQYF
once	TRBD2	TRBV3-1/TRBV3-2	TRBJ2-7	TGTGCCAGCAGCCTGGGACTAAACTACGAGCAGTACTTC	CASSLGLNYEQYF
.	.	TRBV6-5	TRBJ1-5	TGTGCCAGCAGACTCACTGCAAATCAGCCCCAGCATTTT	CASRLTANQPQHF
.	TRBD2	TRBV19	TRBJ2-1	TGTGCCAGTAGTATCAGCGGCCGTTTCGGCGGGAGTGGTTCTTACTACAATGAGCAGTTCTTC	CASSISGRFGGSGSYYNEQFF
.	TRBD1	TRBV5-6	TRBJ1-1	TGTGCCAGCAGCTCAAACAGGGGTGCTTTCTTT	CASSSNRGAFF
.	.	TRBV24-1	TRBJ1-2	TGTGCCACCAGTCAGGGTGATAACTATGGCTACACCTTC	CATSQGDNYGYTF
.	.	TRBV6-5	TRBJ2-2	TGTGCCAGCAGTTACTGGTCGGACACCGGGGAGCTGTTTTTT	CASSYWSDTGELFF
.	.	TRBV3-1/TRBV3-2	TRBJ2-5	TGTGCCAGCAGCTTCGGACTTGTTTCACTAAGGGAGACCCAGTACTTC	CASSFGLVSLRETQYF
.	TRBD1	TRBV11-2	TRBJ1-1	TGTGCCAGCAGCACCCGGTGGACAGGGAACACTGAAGCTTTCTTT	CASSTRWTGNTEAFF
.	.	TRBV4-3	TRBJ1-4	TGCGCCAGCAGCCAAGAATTTGGGAGGGAAAAACTGTTTTTT	CASSQEFGREKLFF
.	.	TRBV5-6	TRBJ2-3	TGTGCCAGCAGCTGGGCGACGGGGGGCACAGATACGCAGTATTTT	CASSWATGGTDTQYF
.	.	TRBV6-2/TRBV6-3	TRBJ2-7	TGTGCCAGCAGTCAAGGGAGCGGCGAGCAGTACTTC	CASSQGSGEQYF
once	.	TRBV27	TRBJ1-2	TGTGCCAGCAGTAGGGCTGCTACAGGGATGTATGGCTACACCTTC	CASSRAATGMYGYTF
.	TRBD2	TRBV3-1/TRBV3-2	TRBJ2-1	TGTGCCAGCAGCCCTTGGACTAGCGGGGGGGGCAATGAGCAGTTCTTC	CASSPWTSGGGNEQFF
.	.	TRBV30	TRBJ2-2	TGTGCCTGGAGTTTCCTAGACAACACCGGGGAGCTGTTTTTT	CAWSFLDNTGELFF
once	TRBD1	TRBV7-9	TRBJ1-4	TGTGCCAGCAGCTCCAAAGCACAGGGGATTGAAGAAAAACTGTTTTTT	CASSSKAQGIEEKLFF
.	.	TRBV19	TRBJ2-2	TGTGCCAGTAACGAACAGGGCATCGGGGAGCTGTTTTTT	CASNEQGIGELFF
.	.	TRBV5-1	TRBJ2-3	TGCGCCAGCAGCTTTAGGGGCGAGAGGGATACGCAGTATTTT	CASSFRGERDTQYF
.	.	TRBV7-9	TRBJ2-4	TGTGCCAGCAGCTCGACAGACATAATAGCCAAAAACATTCAGTACTTC	CASSSTDIIAKNIQYF
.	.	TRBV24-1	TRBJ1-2	TGTGCCACCAGTCCCGTTGGACAGAACTATGGCTACACCTTC	CATSPVGQNYGYTF
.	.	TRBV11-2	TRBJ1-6	TGTGCCAGCAGCTTACAGGGGTTCCGTAATTCACCCCTCCACTTT	CASSLQGFRNSPLHF
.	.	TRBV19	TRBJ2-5	TGTGCCAGTAGTGTGGGGGCTATCACAGAGACCCAGTACTTC	CASSVGAITETQYF
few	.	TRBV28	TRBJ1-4	TGTGCCAGCATCCCCGAAGGGGAAGCGGGCGAAAAACTGTTTTTT	CASIPEGEAGEKLFF
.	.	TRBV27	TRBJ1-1	TGTGCCAGCAGTTTAAATTTTCGAGTGAGCACTGAAGCTTTCTTT	CASSLNFRVSTEAFF
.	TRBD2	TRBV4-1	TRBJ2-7	TGCGCCAGCAGCCAACTAGCGGGATCCCGCTACGAGCAGTACTTC	CASSQLAGSRYEQYF
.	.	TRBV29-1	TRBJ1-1	TGCAGCGTTGAGGCGGAAATGAACACTGAAGCTTTCTTT	CSVEAEMNTEAFF
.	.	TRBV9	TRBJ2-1	TGTGCCAGCAGCCCAGACTACTTTCTTATGGATGAGCAGTTCTTC	CASSPDYFLMDEQFF
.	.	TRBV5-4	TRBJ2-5	TGTGCCAGCAGGGATTGGGGTGGGGACAAAAAAGAGACCCAGTACTTC	CASRDWGGDKKETQYF
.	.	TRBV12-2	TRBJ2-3	TGTGCAAGTCGCCCGTGGGAGGGGGGGGAGCAAGATACGCAGTATTTT	CASRPWEGGEQDTQYF
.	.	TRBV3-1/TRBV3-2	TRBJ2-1	TGTGCCAGCAGCCAAGGCGGGTCCCCCTACAATGAGCAGTTCTTC	CASSQGGSPYNEQFF
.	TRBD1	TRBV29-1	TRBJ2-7	TGCAGCGTTGGAGGGACAGGGCTCATCGAGCAGTACTTC	CSVGGTGLIEQYF
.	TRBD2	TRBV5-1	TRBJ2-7	TGCGCCAGCAGCTTTAATAGCGGGAGGCCCGGGGAGCAGTACTTC	CASSFNSGRPGEQYF
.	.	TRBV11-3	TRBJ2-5	TGTGCCAGCAGCTTTAACCAAGAGACCCAGTACTTC	CASSFNQETQYF
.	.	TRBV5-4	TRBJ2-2	TGTGCCAGCAGCCCCGGACAGGCGGGGACCGGGGAGCTGTTTTTT	CASSPGQAGTGELFF
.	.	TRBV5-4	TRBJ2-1	TGTGCCAGCAGCTTGACCGCTAACAATGAGCAGTTCTTC	CASSLTANNEQFF
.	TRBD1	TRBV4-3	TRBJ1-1	TGCGCCAGCAGCCCACACAGGGGGCGATCGAACACTGAAGCTTTCTTT	CASSPHRGRSNTEAFF
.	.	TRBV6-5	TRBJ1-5	TGTGCCAGCAGTCCCCTGGGGGGGGGCCGGCCCCAGCATTTT	CASSPLGGGRPQHF
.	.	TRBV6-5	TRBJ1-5	TGTGCCAGCAGTTACGCGGGCAGCAATCAGCCCCAGCATTTT	CASSYAGSNQPQHF
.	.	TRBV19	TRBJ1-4	TGTGCCAGTAGTATCACGACAGTTCGGGAAAAACTGTTTTTT	CASSITTVREKLFF